The 30 T cell receptor beta chains below all came from one sample that was sequenced in a study of T cells in Graves' hyperthyroidism and ophthalmopathy. RNA transcripts gave rise to amplified TCR beta CDR3 regions. Using the HTBI primer set, a first-round RT-PCR was run on the TCR CDR3. TCRdb reprocessed the multiplex PCR reads via MiXCR and lists one record per CDR3 protein. The sample lists 450,000 to 600,000 distinct CDR3 sequences, about 14% occurring once. Sequenced sample: blood. The source of these receptors is a woman aged 40 to 49 with Graves' hyperthyroidism.

The chain is built from TRBV4-1 and TRBJ2-1; TRBD2 agrees at 8 bases. The CDR3 is 16 amino acids. After removal of 0 bases from V and 4 bases from J, the junction contained 5 bases not matched to a gene. CDR1 and CDR2 (germline): MGHRA, YSYEKL. CDR3 protein: CASSQDLTSVYNEQFF. CDR3 coding DNA: TGCGCCAGCAGCCAAGACCTGACTAGCGTTTACAATGAGCAGTTCTTC.

This clonotype was seen only once. The chain employs TRBV7-3 and TRBJ2-5; the D gene is possibly TRBD2 (6 bases). Germline loops: CDR1 SGHTA, CDR2 FQGTGA. CDR3 length: 14 residues. Trimming took 5 bases from V and 5 from J, leaving 15 bases between them. In DNA, the CDR3 is TGTGCCAGCAGCCCAGCGGGTGTAGCTGAGACCCAGTACTTC. Protein product: CASSPAGVAETQYF.

There are many counts of this clonotype. The chain combines TRBV12-3 or TRBV12-4 with TRBJ2-7, with D possibly matching TRBD2 (6 bases). V shed 4 bases and J shed 2 bases, with 12 bases lying between them. The CDR3 length is 14 residues. The CDR3 nucleotides read TGTGCCAGCAGTTCCGGGACTGAGACCTACGAGCAGTACTTC. Protein product: CASSSGTETYEQYF.

This clonotype was counted between two and nine times. This chain links TRBV5-6 with TRBJ2-5; no clear D gene. V gave up 2 bases and J gave up 8 bases, with 16 bases separating them. This CDR3 is built from 14 residues. CDR1 is SGHDT and CDR2 is YYEEEE in the germline V gene. The CDR3 DNA reads TGTGCCAGCAGCTTCGACACGGACGGAGAAACCCAGTACTTC. Translation gives CASSFDTDGETQYF.

The chain uses TRBV10-3 and TRBJ1-2; TRBD1 is a possible D gene (6 bases). CDR3 length: 13 amino acids. V lost 10 bases to trimming and J lost 3 bases, with 15 bases between them. CDR1 and CDR2 (germline): ENHRY, SYGVKD. This chain's CDR3 is CATSDREDYGYTF. In nucleotides, the CDR3 is TGTGCCACTTCGGACAGAGAGGACTATGGCTACACCTTC.

This clonotype was recorded many times. This chain uses TRBV27 with TRBJ2-7; D is perhaps TRBD1 (5 bases). With 6 bases removed from V and 2 bases from J, the gap between germline ends came to 17 bases. Germline CDR1 is MNHEY and CDR2 is SMNVEV (reference sequence). The CDR3 is 15 residues long. CDR3 sequence (DNA): TGTGCCAGCAGGGCGTGGGGCCAAAGGCCCTACGAGCAGTACTTC. Its protein is CASRAWGQRPYEQYF.

In regard to this clonotype: Being one base from a much bigger clone, this may be a read error. The chain carries TRBV10-2 and TRBJ1-5; tentatively, D is TRBD2 (6 bases). The end of the DNA fits TRBJ2-3 better, so the J call may be wrong. CDR3 length: 12 amino acids. Germline CDR1 WSHSY, CDR2 SAAADI. The CDR3 DNA follows: TGCGCCAGCAGCAGGGAGGATCAGCCCCAGTATTTT. Residues: CASSREDQPQYF.

The rearrangement uses TRBV4-2 and TRBJ2-1, with 12 bases that match TRBD2. The length of the CDR3 is 14 residues. The ends lost 9 bases at V and 9 bases at J; junction bases unmatched: 9. Looked up from germline, CDR1 is LGHNA and CDR2 is YNFKEQ. CDR3 amino acids: CASTRTSGMLEQFF. CDR3 coding DNA: TGTGCCAGTACCCGGACTAGCGGGATGCTTGAGCAGTTCTTC.

This clonotype was seen many times. CDR3 sequence: CASSDPGLAGSNEQFF. CDR3 coding DNA: TGTGCCAGCAGCGATCCGGGACTAGCGGGATCAAATGAGCAGTTCTTC. The rearrangement joins TRBV11-3 to TRBJ2-1, with 13 positions matching TRBD2. This CDR3 region has 16 residues. Unmatched junction bases numbered 8, after V lost 5 bases and J lost 7 bases. Germline assignment: CDR1 SGHNT and CDR2 YENEEA.

This clonotype was detected a few times. The rearrangement links TRBV7-9 to TRBJ2-5, with D perhaps matching TRBD1 (6 bases). Trimming cost V 5 bases and J 5 bases, with 12 bases left between them. CDR1 and CDR2 from the germline V gene are SEHNR and FQNEAQ (reference sequence). This CDR3 contains 13 residues. CDR3 region: CASSPDSEETQYF. CDR3 nucleotides: TGTGCCAGCAGCCCGGACAGCGAGGAGACCCAGTACTTC.

This clonotype came up many times. The CDR3 coding sequence is TGTGCCAGCAGCAGATCGACAGGGGGCCTCCTCGGGGAGCTGTTTTTT. It is translated as CASSRSTGGLLGELFF. The chain is built from TRBV7-2 and TRBJ2-2; TRBD1 agrees at 10 bases. Germline V CDR1 and CDR2: SGHTA, FQGNSA. This CDR3 is built from 16 residues. V shed 5 bases, J shed 7 bases, and the junction held 10 bases outside the gene matches. The variable domain in full, with the rest retrieved from reference TRBV7-2 and TRBJ2-2, is GAGVSQSPSNKVTEKGKDVELRCDPISGHTALYWYRQSLGQGLEFLIYFQGNSAPDKSGLPSDRFSAERTGGSVSTLTIQRTQQEDSAVYLCASSRSTGGLLGELFFGEGSRLTVL.

This chain connects TRBV15 to TRBJ1-4; 8 nucleotides line up with TRBD1. The CDR3 is 16 residues long. V shed 0 bases and J 3 bases; nucleotides not matched to a gene: 3. Looked up from germline, CDR1 is LNHNV and CDR2 is YYDKDF (reference sequence). Here the CDR3 reads CATSRDRGPANEKLFF. The CDR3 region has the DNA TGTGCCACCAGCAGAGACAGGGGGCCGGCTAATGAAAAACTGTTTTTT.

As to this clonotype: A junction end diverges from the germline sequence, so it may reflect a read error. This chain joins TRBV7-7 and TRBJ2-1; 8 positions agree with TRBD2. Per the germline V gene, CDR1 is SSHAT and CDR2 is FNYEAQ (reference sequence). CDR3 length: 17 residues. The CDR3 DNA reads as TGTGCTAGCAGCTTCTCTCGAGCGGGGGCCTTGGGGAATGAGCAGTTCTTC. Its translation is CASSFSRAGALGNEQFF.

At least ten counts were recorded for this clonotype. The rearrangement uses TRBV28 and TRBJ2-5, with 9 bases aligning to TRBD1. J was trimmed by 2 bases and V by 5 bases; bases with no gene match: 6. Germline CDR1 is MDHEN and CDR2 is SYDVKM. The CDR3 loop spans 15 amino acids. The CDR3: CASSPGQGIQETQYF. CDR3 nucleotide sequence: TGTGCCAGCAGTCCAGGACAGGGGATACAAGAGACCCAGTACTTC.

The table lists this clonotype with many counts. V is TRBV30 and J is TRBJ2-5; no reliable D call. The CDR3 runs 13 residues. Looked up from germline, CDR1 is GTSNPN and CDR2 is SVGIG (reference sequence). The V end lost 2 bases, the J end lost 1 base, and 8 bases lay between the germline ends. CDR3 loop: CAWSLSFQETQYF. DNA for the CDR3: TGTGCCTGGAGTCTGAGCTTCCAAGAGACCCAGTACTTC. Complete variable domain (other parts from reference TRBV30 and TRBJ2-5): SQTIHQWPATLVQPVGSPLSLECTVEGTSNPNLYWYRQAAGRGLQLLFYSVGIGQISSEVPQNLSASRPQDRQFILSSKKLLLSDSGFYLCAWSLSFQETQYFGPGTRLLVL.

At least ten counts were recorded for this clonotype. The chain recombines TRBV9 with TRBJ2-7; tentative D call: TRBD2 (7 bases). This CDR3 is 16 amino acids long. Germline values: CDR1 SGDLS, CDR2 YYNGEE. V lost 4 bases to trimming and J lost 6 bases, with 23 bases between them. The CDR3, as DNA: TGTGCCAGCAGCACGCTAGGGGGAGGGGGAATAGGCGAGCAGTACTTC. It yields the protein CASSTLGGGGIGEQYF.

J is TRBJ1-4 and V is TRBV18, with D tentatively TRBD1 (5 bases). The germline CDR1 and CDR2 sequences are KGHSH and LQKENI. V lost 3 bases to trimming and J lost 0 bases, with 8 bases between them. This CDR3 is built from 15 residues. The CDR3 is CASSPDTSTNEKLFF. The CDR3 DNA follows: TGTGCCAGCTCACCGGACACCTCAACTAATGAAAAACTGTTTTTT.

The chain joins TRBV29-1 to TRBJ1-5, with D maybe TRBD1 (6 bases). CDR3 size: 13 residues. V lost 6 bases to trimming and J lost 4 bases, with 13 bases between them. Germline CDR1 reads SQVTM; CDR2 reads ANQGSEA. The CDR3 DNA reads as TGCAGCGTCGCAGGGGTCCCAAATCAGCCCCAGCATTTT. Its translation is CSVAGVPNQPQHF.

This clonotype was counted many times. This chain connects TRBV20-1 to TRBJ2-3; possible D gene TRBD2, 6 bases. The CDR3 is made up of 15 amino acids. Trimming left V 2 bases short and J 2 bases short, with 14 bases between. The germline CDR1 and CDR2 sequences are DFQATT and SNEGSKA (reference sequence). The CDR3 DNA reads TGCAGTGCTAGATCCTTAGCGGATCTCACAGATACGCAGTATTTT. Amino acids: CSARSLADLTDTQYF.

This clonotype was seen a few times. The chain combines TRBV6-5 with TRBJ2-5; TRBD1 matches 12 bases. With 2 bases clipped from V and 5 bases from J, the junction kept 6 bases outside the gene matches. This CDR3 is built from 16 residues. Germline V gives CDR1 MNHEY, CDR2 SVGAGI. This CDR3 reads CASSYIGTGGTETQYF. CDR3 coding DNA: TGTGCCAGCAGTTACATCGGGACAGGGGGCACGGAGACCCAGTACTTC.

This clonotype has a count of ten or more. This chain links TRBV20-1 with TRBJ2-7; D unclear. The CDR3 has 16 residues. Germline CDR1 is DFQATT and CDR2 is SNEGSKA (reference sequence). V lost 0 bases and J lost 0, with 15 bases in between. CDR3 bases: TGCAGTGCTAGAGATTTGTTAGCCTTGAGCTCCTACGAGCAGTACTTC. Protein sequence: CSARDLLALSSYEQYF.

The rearrangement uses TRBV10-3 and TRBJ1-6, with 7 nucleotides matching TRBD1. Trimming took 6 bases from V and 9 from J; bases not matched to a gene: 8. The germline CDR1 and CDR2 sequences are ENHRY and SYGVKD. The CDR3 totals 14 residues. The DNA for the CDR3 is TGTGCCATCAGCGCCGGGACAGAGGGTTCACCCCTCCACTTT. Its protein product is CAISAGTEGSPLHF.

This clonotype was detected a few times. J is TRBJ1-3 and V is TRBV27; D not certain. Germline assignment: CDR1 MNHEY and CDR2 SMNVEV (reference sequence). The ends were cut back, 8 bases at V and 0 bases at J, with 14 bases in the middle. This CDR3 contains 15 residues. The CDR3: CASGVGLSSGNTIYF. The CDR3 DNA follows: TGTGCCAGCGGCGTCGGATTAAGCTCTGGAAACACCATATATTTT.

This clonotype was detected a few times. The J gene is TRBJ2-5, the V gene TRBV20-1, with D unresolved. Germline V gene data show CDR1 as DFQATT and CDR2 as SNEGSKA (reference sequence). With 6 bases removed from V and 3 bases from J, the gap between germline ends came to 11 bases. The CDR3 spans 12 residues. CDR3 DNA: TGCAGTGCAATAACAGCGAAAGAGACCCAGTACTTC. Residues: CSAITAKETQYF.

This chain joins TRBV25-1 and TRBJ2-1; 7 nucleotides match TRBD2. The ends lost 2 bases at V and 4 bases at J; junction bases unmatched: 8. CDR1 and CDR2 (germline): MGHDK, SYGVNS. This CDR3 is built from 16 residues. This CDR3 reads CASSERGAGRYNEQFF. The CDR3 region has the DNA TGTGCCAGCAGTGAACGGGGAGCGGGGAGATACAATGAGCAGTTCTTC.

V is TRBV27 and J is TRBJ1-3; no clear D gene. Trimming shortened V by 2 bases and J by 8 bases, and 7 bases separated the two germline ends. The CDR3 covers 12 residues. Germline loops: CDR1 MNHEY, CDR2 SMNVEV (reference sequence). In nucleotides, the CDR3 is TGTGCCAGCAGTTTACGTGGGGACACCATATATTTT. Its translation: CASSLRGDTIYF.

This clonotype came up many times. J is TRBJ2-7 and V is TRBV24-1, with D possibly being TRBD1 or TRBD2 (6 bases each). The CDR3 covers 16 residues. The V end was cut by 3 bases, the J end by 3 bases, with 17 bases between. Looked up from germline, CDR1 is KGHDR and CDR2 is SFDVKD. CDR3 region: CATSDGTPRRVYEQYF. The CDR3 DNA is TGTGCCACCAGTGATGGGACACCACGGAGGGTCTACGAGCAGTACTTC.

The rearrangement joins TRBV19 to TRBJ2-1, with D hard to call. Trimming removed 7 bases from V and 5 bases from J, with 15 bases in between. From germline, CDR1 is LNHDA and CDR2 SQIVND (reference sequence). The CDR3 extends over 14 amino acids. CDR3 sequence (DNA): TGTGCCAGTAAGATGTCAGAACTACACAATGAGCAGTTCTTC. Amino acid sequence: CASKMSELHNEQFF.

This clonotype was observed at least ten times. V is TRBV11-1 and J is TRBJ2-6; 8 nucleotides line up with TRBD1. Germline V CDR1 and CDR2: SGHAT, FQDESV (reference sequence). This CDR3 region has 16 residues. V shed 4 bases and J 4 bases; nucleotides not matched to a gene: 6. The CDR3 reads CASSSSGGAGANVLTF. For the CDR3, the DNA is TGTGCCAGCAGCTCCTCAGGGGGCGCCGGGGCCAACGTCCTGACTTTC.

This clonotype was seen a few times. The J gene is TRBJ2-5, the V gene TRBV9; the D is unclear. The germline gives CDR1 SGDLS, CDR2 YYNGEE. V was pared by 0 bases and J by 3 bases, with 12 bases between. The CDR3 totals 15 residues. CDR3 loop: CASSVDATAKETQYF. CDR3 sequence (DNA): TGTGCCAGCAGCGTAGATGCGACCGCGAAAGAGACCCAGTACTTC.